This is a list of T cell receptor beta chains from one sample in a study of Ad26.COV2.S vaccination and SARS-CoV-2 variants. The method was immunoSEQ multiplex PCR; TCRdb's version includes in-frame clones alone and lacks a portion of them. The table has about 400,000 clones, around nine tenths seen once. Sequencing was performed on peripheral blood, taken in a trial of Ad26.COV2.S vaccine versus placebo. These receptor sequences come from a person aged 18-60 years who received the Ad26.COV2.S COVID-19 vaccine or a placebo. The CDR3 runs from the conserved cysteine through the conserved F or W. D genes are given only for firm matches. Clone size appears in some rows only: once, few, many, or a class for an expanded clone.

J gene | D gene | clone size | V gene | CDR3 protein | CDR3 DNA
TRBJ2-2 | - | - | TRBV12-5 | CASGLENYPPGELFF | TGTGCTAGTGGTTTGGAGAACTACCCCCCCGGGGAGCTGTTTTTT
TRBJ2-5 | TRBD2 | - | TRBV11-2 | CASSLVGGASGAETQYF | TGTGCCAGCAGCTTAGTAGGGGGGGCTAGCGGGGCAGAGACCCAGTACTTC
TRBJ2-7 | - | - | TRBV5-1 | CASSLTTLGSSYEQYF | TGCGCCAGCAGCCTAACAACTCTCGGAAGCTCCTACGAGCAGTACTTC
TRBJ2-7 | - | few | TRBV10-3 | CAISDGELGYEQYF | TGTGCCATCAGTGACGGGGAGCTTGGATACGAGCAGTACTTC
TRBJ1-2 | - | - | TRBV4-1 | CASSQEYGLENYGYTF | TGCGCCAGCAGCCAAGAGTACGGGCTAGAAAACTATGGCTACACCTTC
TRBJ2-2 | - | - | TRBV25-1 | CASSEYKSGELFF | TGTGCCAGCAGTGAATATAAAAGCGGGGAGCTGTTTTTT
TRBJ1-1 | - | - | TRBV6-5 | CASAGVNTEAFF | TGTGCCAGCGCGGGGGTGAACACTGAAGCTTTCTTT
TRBJ2-7 | - | - | TRBV7-2 | CASSLMRWGATYEQYF | TGTGCCAGCAGCTTAATGCGGTGGGGGGCAACCTACGAGCAGTACTTC
TRBJ2-5 | - | - | TRBV7-2 | CASSLEGLSISAGPQYF | TGTGCCAGCAGCTTAGAGGGACTTAGTATTTCGGCCGGACCCCAGTACTTC
TRBJ2-3 | TRBD2 | - | TRBV19 | CASSWDLAGGGDTQYF | TGTGCCAGTAGTTGGGACCTAGCGGGGGGTGGGGATACGCAGTATTTT
TRBJ2-7 | - | - | TRBV3-1/TRBV3-2 | CASSQLNEQYF | TGTGCCAGCAGCCAACTCAACGAGCAGTACTTC
TRBJ1-3 | - | once | TRBV15 | CATSRGRGSSGNTIYF | TGTGCCACCAGCAGAGGTCGGGGGAGCTCTGGAAACACCATATATTTT
TRBJ2-7 | - | - | TRBV7-2 | CASSPNQAPYEQYF | TGTGCCAGCAGCCCAAACCAGGCTCCATACGAGCAGTACTTC
TRBJ2-1 | TRBD1 | - | TRBV27 | CASSLQGQISYNEQFF | TGTGCCAGCAGTTTACAGGGACAGATCTCCTACAATGAGCAGTTCTTC
TRBJ2-3 | TRBD1 | - | TRBV10-3 | CAISAGTVPDTQYF | TGTGCCATCAGTGCTGGGACAGTGCCGGATACGCAGTATTTT
TRBJ1-2 | TRBD1 | few | TRBV4-3 | CASSQDVQGQGYGYTF | TGCGCCAGCAGCCAAGATGTCCAGGGACAGGGGTATGGCTACACCTTC
TRBJ1-1 | - | - | TRBV27 | CASSFSVGTEAFF | TGTGCCAGCAGTTTTTCGGTAGGGACTGAAGCTTTCTTT
TRBJ1-2 | - | - | TRBV6-5 | CASSYATDYGYTF | TGTGCCAGCAGTTACGCGACGGACTATGGCTACACCTTC
TRBJ2-3 | TRBD2 | - | TRBV5-1 | CASSAGTSGGNTQYF | TGCGCCAGCAGCGCCGGGACTAGCGGAGGAAATACGCAGTATTTT
TRBJ1-2 | TRBD1 | - | TRBV7-9 | CASSPGGAGGVYGYTF | TGTGCCAGCAGCCCGGGAGGGGCAGGGGGCGTTTATGGCTACACCTTC
TRBJ1-2 | - | - | TRBV12-3/TRBV12-4 | CASSTQGNGYTF | TGTGCCAGCAGTACCCAGGGGAATGGCTACACCTTC
TRBJ2-7 | - | - | TRBV5-5 | CASSLDGGATSYEQYF | TGTGCCAGCAGCTTGGACGGAGGGGCAACCTCCTACGAGCAGTACTTC
TRBJ2-5 | - | - | TRBV3-1/TRBV3-2 | CASSHRRGRETQYF | TGTGCCAGCAGCCACCGCAGGGGAAGAGAGACCCAGTACTTC
TRBJ1-2 | - | - | TRBV6-5 | CATRDRSNYGYTF | TGTGCCACTAGAGACAGGTCTAACTATGGCTACACCTTC
TRBJ2-2 | - | - | TRBV7-8 | CASSFLWQGGTGELFF | TGTGCCAGCAGCTTTTTATGGCAGGGGGGCACCGGGGAGCTGTTTTTT
TRBJ2-7 | - | - | TRBV18 | CASSPGTYEQYF | TGTGCCAGCTCACCAGGGACCTACGAGCAGTACTTC
TRBJ2-7 | - | once | TRBV12-3/TRBV12-4 | CASTVGKSYEQYF | TGTGCCAGCACCGTTGGGAAGTCCTACGAGCAGTACTTC
TRBJ1-3 | - | - | TRBV2 | CASSAGFVIGNTIYF | TGTGCCAGCAGCGCAGGATTTGTCATCGGAAACACCATATATTTT